The entry below describes one T cell receptor beta chain. This clone is considered medium-sized (0.01 to 0.1%). Its antigen is still unknown. There are no base qualities to consult, and no much larger clone falls within one base. This record belongs to a study of metastatic and nonmetastatic thyroid tumors (TCRdb year 2020). About the full investigation: The researchers compared repertoires between peripheral blood samples and tumor or nodule tissue samples from patients with malignant or benign thyroid disease. Here is what the overall study found, with its caveats: In both blood and tumor samples, TCR beta diversity was reported to be significantly higher in malignant tumors than in benign nodules.

Trimming takes 0 bases from V and 4 bases from J, and the germline ends sit 16 bases apart. CDR1 and CDR2 (DFQATT, SNEGSKA) derive from the germline V gene (reference sequence). The CDR3 holds 15 amino acids from the cysteine to the phenylalanine. The sequence is cut down to CDR3 DNA, 45 bases in frame from base 1. None of the patients had been given any treatment before thyroid surgery. Patient clinical samples collected from about 2011 to 2018 were retrospectively analysed using T-cell receptor beta sequencing. Library preparation employed PCR. Instrument used: Illumina HiSeq 4000. High-throughput sequencing was used to profile the CDR3 region of the TCR beta-chain in every patient. The published analysis was carried out like this. The researchers built a classifier to tell apart papillary thyroid cancer patients with distant metastasis, based on CDR3 differences among clinicopathological groups. To measure repertoire diversity the researchers used the Shannon index, while the Morisita-Horn index served to gauge how similar the tumor and blood repertoires were. TCRdb reprocessing: public reads trimmed at Q25 with fastp, clones called with MiXCR, in-frame beta chains kept. The V and J calls follow TCRdb's processing rather than the paper's. For this sample there are 22,000 or so clones; 20% to 25% appear just once. Over 9% of the sample is taken by the ten largest.

The rearrangement combines TRBV20-1 with TRBJ2-7; the best D guess is TRBD1, with 6 bases matching. The sample taken for sequencing was tumor tissue. This receptor was taken from a female donor with papillary thyroid cancer or a benign thyroid nodule (not recorded which). Some clones in this sample may be carry-over from other donors' samples. DNA sequence: TGCAGTGCTAGAGATTCCAGGGGCGTCGATTACGAGCAGTACTTC. Protein translation: CSARDSRGVDYEQYF.